This is a list of T cell receptor beta chains from one sample in a study of shared clonotypes between healthy human individuals. Method: immunoSEQ multiplex PCR; TCRdb's copy keeps in-frame clones and lacks some. The data contain around 1.4 million clones, approximately 98.5% of them seen just once; the ten biggest clones take up under 0.45%. Sequencing input: naive CD4+ T cells sorted from blood. These receptors were collected from a man between 25 and 39 years old in good health. Each CDR3 is given with its conserved first and last residue. The order of the fields is D gene, V gene, clone size, J gene, CDR3 protein, CDR3 DNA. The D gene is left open where the match is weak. Not all rows give a size; the values are once, few, many and, for expanded clones, a class.

.	TRBV5-4	.	TRBJ1-4	CASSERTGPTNEKLFF	TGTGCCAGCAGCGAGAGGACTGGTCCAACTAATGAAAAACTGTTTTTT
.	TRBV10-3	once	TRBJ2-5	CAISDLGGREETQYF	TGTGCCATCAGTGATCTCGGGGGAAGGGAAGAGACCCAGTACTTC
TRBD1	TRBV10-2	.	TRBJ2-2	CASREDRVTGELFF	TGCGCCAGCAGAGAAGACAGGGTCACCGGGGAGCTGTTTTTT
.	TRBV20-1	.	TRBJ2-5	CSAYRQETQYF	TGCAGTGCTTACAGGCAAGAGACCCAGTACTTC
.	TRBV5-6	.	TRBJ1-2	CASSLRAHGYGYTF	TGTGCCAGCAGCCTCAGGGCTCACGGCTATGGCTACACCTTC
.	TRBV7-2	.	TRBJ1-3	CASSLWNRDGNTIYF	TGTGCCAGCAGCTTATGGAACAGGGACGGAAACACCATATATTTT
.	TRBV7-2	once	TRBJ2-7	CASSLDPGGLPYEQYF	TGTGCCAGCAGCTTAGACCCCGGGGGGCTGCCCTACGAGCAGTACTTC
.	TRBV11-2	.	TRBJ2-7	CASSLDSFAGRGPQYF	TGTGCCAGCAGCTTAGATTCGTTCGCGGGGCGAGGGCCGCAGTACTTC
.	TRBV11-2	.	TRBJ2-3	CASSPTGASTDTQYF	TGTGCCAGCAGCCCGACAGGCGCCAGCACAGATACGCAGTATTTT
.	TRBV5-1	.	TRBJ1-3	CASSLALFGNTIYF	TGCGCCAGCAGCTTGGCCTTGTTCGGAAACACCATATATTTT
TRBD2	TRBV5-5	.	TRBJ2-3	CASRQTSGADTQYF	TGTGCCAGCAGACAGACTAGCGGGGCAGATACGCAGTATTTT
TRBD2	TRBV7-9	.	TRBJ2-7	CASSLVGTSGERRRNEQYF	TGTGCCAGCAGCTTAGTCGGGACTAGCGGGGAGCGCAGGAGAAACGAGCAGTACTTC
.	TRBV7-6	.	TRBJ2-7	CASSLGDSWAYEQYF	TGTGCCAGCAGCTTAGGAGACAGCTGGGCCTACGAGCAGTACTTC
.	TRBV5-1	.	TRBJ1-1	CASSLDRMNTEAFF	TGCGCCAGCAGCTTAGACAGAATGAACACTGAAGCTTTCTTT
.	TRBV18	.	TRBJ2-1	CASSPTLYNEQFF	TGTGCCAGCTCACCGACCTTGTACAATGAGCAGTTCTTC
.	TRBV6-6	.	TRBJ2-3	CASSNSQGRSYF	TGTGCCAGCAGTAACTCACAGGGTCGGTCGTATTTT
.	TRBV7-9	.	TRBJ1-1	CASSRGPAEAFF	TGTGCCAGCAGCCGAGGTCCTGCTGAAGCTTTCTTT
TRBD2	TRBV28	.	TRBJ2-1	CASSWALLAGESSHEQFF	TGTGCCAGCAGCTGGGCCTTACTAGCGGGAGAGTCGAGTCATGAGCAGTTCTTC
.	TRBV15	.	TRBJ1-2	CATSARYGYTF	TGTGCCACCAGCGCCAGGTATGGCTACACCTTC
TRBD2	TRBV6-4	.	TRBJ2-1	CASSPNRDYSSSEQFF	TGTGCCAGCAGTCCTAACCGGGACTACAGTTCCAGTGAGCAGTTCTTC
TRBD1	TRBV5-6	.	TRBJ2-5	CASSGMTGGLETQYF	TGTGCCAGCAGCGGAATGACAGGGGGCCTAGAGACCCAGTACTTC
.	TRBV7-2	once	TRBJ2-1	CASSLALAGEQFF	TGTGCCAGCAGCTTAGCGCTTGCAGGAGAGCAGTTCTTC
.	TRBV2	few	TRBJ1-1	CAEAGDTEAFF	TGTGCGGAGGCGGGGGACACTGAAGCTTTCTTT
.	TRBV2	.	TRBJ2-1	CASSERTGTYNEQFF	TGTGCCAGCAGTGAAAGAACGGGAACCTACAATGAGCAGTTCTTC
.	TRBV28	.	TRBJ1-5	CASTRLGGFGNQPQHF	TGTGCCAGCACGCGCCTAGGTGGTTTCGGCAATCAGCCCCAGCATTTT
.	TRBV7-9	.	TRBJ2-1	CASSLDMPYNEQFF	TGTGCCAGCAGCTTAGACATGCCCTACAATGAGCAGTTCTTC
.	TRBV28	.	TRBJ2-7	CASSLFEGLHF	TGTGCCAGCAGTTTATTCGAGGGCCTCCACTTC